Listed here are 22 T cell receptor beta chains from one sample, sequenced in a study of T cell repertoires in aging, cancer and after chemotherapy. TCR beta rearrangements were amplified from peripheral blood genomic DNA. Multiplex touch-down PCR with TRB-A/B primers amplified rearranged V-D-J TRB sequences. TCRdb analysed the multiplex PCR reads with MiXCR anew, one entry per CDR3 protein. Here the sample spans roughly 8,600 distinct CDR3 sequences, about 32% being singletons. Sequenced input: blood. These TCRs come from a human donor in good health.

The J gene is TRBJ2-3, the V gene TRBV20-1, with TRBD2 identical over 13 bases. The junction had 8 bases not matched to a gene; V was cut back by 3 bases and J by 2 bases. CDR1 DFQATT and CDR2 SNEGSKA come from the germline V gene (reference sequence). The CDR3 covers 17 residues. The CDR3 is CSASWTSGGGLTDTQYF. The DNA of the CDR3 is TGCAGTGCTAGTTGGACTAGCGGGGGTGGGCTCACAGATACGCAGTATTTT.

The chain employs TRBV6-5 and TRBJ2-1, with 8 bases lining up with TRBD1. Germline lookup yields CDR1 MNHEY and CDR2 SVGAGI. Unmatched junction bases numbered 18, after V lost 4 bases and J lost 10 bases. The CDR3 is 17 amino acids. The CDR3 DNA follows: TGTGCCAGCAGTTCCTGGACAGGGATCGACGGTCGCTACGAGCAGTTCTTC. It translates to CASSSWTGIDGRYEQFF.

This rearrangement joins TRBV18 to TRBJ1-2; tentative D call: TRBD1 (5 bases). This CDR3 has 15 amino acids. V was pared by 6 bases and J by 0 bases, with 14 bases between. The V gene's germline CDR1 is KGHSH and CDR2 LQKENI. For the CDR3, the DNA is TGTGCCAGCTCCGACCCGGGACTCGCTAACTATGGCTACACCTTC. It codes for CASSDPGLANYGYTF.

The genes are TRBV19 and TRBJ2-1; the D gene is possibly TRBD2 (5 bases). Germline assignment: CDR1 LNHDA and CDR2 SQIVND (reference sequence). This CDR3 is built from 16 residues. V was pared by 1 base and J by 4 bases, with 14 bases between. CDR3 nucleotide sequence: TGTGCCAGTAGTATAGGTAGAGGGTTGGGTTACAATGAGCAGTTCTTC. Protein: CASSIGRGLGYNEQFF.

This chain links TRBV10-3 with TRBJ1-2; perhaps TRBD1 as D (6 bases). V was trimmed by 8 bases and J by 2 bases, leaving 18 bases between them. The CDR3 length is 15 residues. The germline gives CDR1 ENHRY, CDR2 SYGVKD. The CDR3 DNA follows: TGTGCCATCCAGGAAGGACAGCCGGGGAACTATGGCTACACCTTC. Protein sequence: CAIQEGQPGNYGYTF.

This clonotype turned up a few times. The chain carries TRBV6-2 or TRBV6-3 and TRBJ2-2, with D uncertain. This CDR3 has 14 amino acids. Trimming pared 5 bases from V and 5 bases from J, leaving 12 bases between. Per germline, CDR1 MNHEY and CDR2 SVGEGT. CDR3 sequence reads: CASSPLGATGELFF. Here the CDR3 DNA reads TGTGCCAGCAGTCCCCTCGGAGCAACCGGGGAGCTGTTTTTT.

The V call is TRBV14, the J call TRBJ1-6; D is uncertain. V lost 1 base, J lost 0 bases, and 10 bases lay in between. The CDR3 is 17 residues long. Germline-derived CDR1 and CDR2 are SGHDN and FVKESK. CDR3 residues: CASSQVAWSSYNSPLHF. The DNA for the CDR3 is TGTGCCAGCAGCCAAGTAGCTTGGAGCTCCTATAATTCACCCCTCCACTTT.

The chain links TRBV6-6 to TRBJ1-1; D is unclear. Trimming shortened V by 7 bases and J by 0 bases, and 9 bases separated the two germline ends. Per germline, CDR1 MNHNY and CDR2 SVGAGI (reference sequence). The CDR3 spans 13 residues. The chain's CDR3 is CASILELNTEAFF. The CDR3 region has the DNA TGTGCCAGCATTCTGGAGTTGAACACTGAAGCTTTCTTT.

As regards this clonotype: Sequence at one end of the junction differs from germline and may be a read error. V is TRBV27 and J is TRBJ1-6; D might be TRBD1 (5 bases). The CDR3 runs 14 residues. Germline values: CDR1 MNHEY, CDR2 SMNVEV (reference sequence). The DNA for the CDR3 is TGTGCCAGCAGTTTGGGGGGAATAAATTCACCCTTCCACTTT. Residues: CASSLGGINSPFHF.

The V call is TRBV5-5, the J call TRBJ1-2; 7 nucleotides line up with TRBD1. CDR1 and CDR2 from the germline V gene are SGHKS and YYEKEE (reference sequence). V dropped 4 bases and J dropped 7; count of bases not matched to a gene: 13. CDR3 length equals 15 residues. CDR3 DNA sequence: TGTGCCAGCAGCCTTGACAGACAGGGCCCCTTTGGCTACACCTTC. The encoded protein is CASSLDRQGPFGYTF.

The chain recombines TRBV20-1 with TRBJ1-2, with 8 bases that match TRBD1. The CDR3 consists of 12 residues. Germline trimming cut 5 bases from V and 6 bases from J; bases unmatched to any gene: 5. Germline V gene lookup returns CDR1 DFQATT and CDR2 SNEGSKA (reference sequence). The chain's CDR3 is CSAPDRANGYTF. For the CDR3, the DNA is TGCAGTGCTCCGGACAGGGCAAATGGCTACACCTTC.

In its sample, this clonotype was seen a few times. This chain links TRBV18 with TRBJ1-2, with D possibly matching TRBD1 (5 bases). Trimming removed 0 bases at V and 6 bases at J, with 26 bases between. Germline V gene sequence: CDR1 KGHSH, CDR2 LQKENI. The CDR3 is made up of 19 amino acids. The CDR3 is CASSPPGGATMGGYDGYTF. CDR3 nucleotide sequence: TGTGCCAGCTCACCACCCGGTGGGGCGACGATGGGGGGTTACGATGGCTACACCTTC.

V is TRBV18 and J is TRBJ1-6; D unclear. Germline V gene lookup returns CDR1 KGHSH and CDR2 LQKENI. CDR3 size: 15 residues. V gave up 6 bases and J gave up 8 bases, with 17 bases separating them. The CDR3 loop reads CASSPGGSRDSPLHF. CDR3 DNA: TGTGCCAGCTCCCCAGGAGGGAGCCGTGATTCACCCCTCCACTTT.

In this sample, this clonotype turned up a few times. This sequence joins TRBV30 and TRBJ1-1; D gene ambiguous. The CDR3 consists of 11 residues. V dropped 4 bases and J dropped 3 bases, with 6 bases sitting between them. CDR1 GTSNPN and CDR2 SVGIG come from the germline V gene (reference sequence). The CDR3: CAWILYTEAFF. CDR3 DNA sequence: TGTGCCTGGATTTTGTACACTGAAGCTTTCTTT.

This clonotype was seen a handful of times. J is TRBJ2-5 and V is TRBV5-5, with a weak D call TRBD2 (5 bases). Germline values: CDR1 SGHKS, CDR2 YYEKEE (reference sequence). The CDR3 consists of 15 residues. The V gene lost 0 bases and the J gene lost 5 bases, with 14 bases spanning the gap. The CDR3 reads CASSLDLGSGETQYF. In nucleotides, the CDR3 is TGTGCCAGCAGCTTGGACCTGGGTTCGGGGGAGACCCAGTACTTC.

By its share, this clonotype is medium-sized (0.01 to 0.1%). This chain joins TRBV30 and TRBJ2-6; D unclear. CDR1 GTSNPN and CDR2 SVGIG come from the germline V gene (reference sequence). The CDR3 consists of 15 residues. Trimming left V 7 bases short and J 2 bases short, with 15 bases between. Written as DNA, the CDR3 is TGTGCCTCATCCACGGGCGGTCCTGGGGCCAACGTCCTGACTTTC. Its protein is CASSTGGPGANVLTF.

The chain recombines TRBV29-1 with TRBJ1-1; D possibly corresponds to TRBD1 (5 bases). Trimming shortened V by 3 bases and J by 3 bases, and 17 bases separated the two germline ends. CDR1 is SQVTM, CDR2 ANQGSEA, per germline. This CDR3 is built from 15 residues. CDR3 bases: TGCAGCGTTGACTGGGGACCTCCTCGGGACACTGAAGCTTTCTTT. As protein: CSVDWGPPRDTEAFF.

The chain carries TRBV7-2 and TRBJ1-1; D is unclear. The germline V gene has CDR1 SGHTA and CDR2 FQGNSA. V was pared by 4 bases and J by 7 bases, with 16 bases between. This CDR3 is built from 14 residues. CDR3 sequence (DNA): TGTGCCAGCAGCTCCACAATAACCACGGGTGAAGCTTTCTTT. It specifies CASSSTITTGEAFF.

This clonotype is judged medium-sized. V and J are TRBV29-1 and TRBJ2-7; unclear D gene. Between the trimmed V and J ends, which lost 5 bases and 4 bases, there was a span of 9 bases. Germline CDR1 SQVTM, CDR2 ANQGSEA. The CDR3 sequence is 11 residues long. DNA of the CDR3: TGCAGCGTTATGAGAGATTACGAGCAGTACTTC. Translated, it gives CSVMRDYEQYF.

The CDR3 reads CASSLWLTTNEKLFF. CDR3 nucleotide sequence: TGTGCCAGCAGCTTGTGGCTTACAACTAATGAAAAACTGTTTTTT. The chain recombines TRBV5-6 with TRBJ1-4; D is undetermined. Germline V gene data show CDR1 as SGHDT and CDR2 as YYEEEE. CDR3 size: 15 residues. V was cut by 1 base and J by 0 bases, with 7 bases left in between. The entire variable domain, with the rest obtained from reference TRBV5-6 and TRBJ1-4, is as follows: DAGVTQSPTHLIKTRGQQVTLRCSPKSGHDTVSWYQQALGQGPQFIFQYYEEEERQRGNFPDRFSGHQFPNYSSELNVNALLLGDSALYLCASSLWLTTNEKLFFGSGTQLSVL.

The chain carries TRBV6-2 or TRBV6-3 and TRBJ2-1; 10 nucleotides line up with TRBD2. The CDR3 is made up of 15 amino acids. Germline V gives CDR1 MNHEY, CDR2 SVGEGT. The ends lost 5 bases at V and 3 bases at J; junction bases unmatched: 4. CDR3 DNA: TGTGCCAGCAGTGAAAGCGGGGGGGGCTACAATGAGCAGTTCTTC. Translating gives CASSESGGGYNEQFF.

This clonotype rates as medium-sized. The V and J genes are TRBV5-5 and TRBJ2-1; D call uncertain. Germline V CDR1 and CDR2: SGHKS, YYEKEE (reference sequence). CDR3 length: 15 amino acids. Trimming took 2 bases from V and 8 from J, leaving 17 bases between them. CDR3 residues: CASSFPRNPGDEQFF. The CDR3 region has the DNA TGTGCCAGCAGCTTTCCAAGGAACCCTGGGGATGAGCAGTTCTTC.